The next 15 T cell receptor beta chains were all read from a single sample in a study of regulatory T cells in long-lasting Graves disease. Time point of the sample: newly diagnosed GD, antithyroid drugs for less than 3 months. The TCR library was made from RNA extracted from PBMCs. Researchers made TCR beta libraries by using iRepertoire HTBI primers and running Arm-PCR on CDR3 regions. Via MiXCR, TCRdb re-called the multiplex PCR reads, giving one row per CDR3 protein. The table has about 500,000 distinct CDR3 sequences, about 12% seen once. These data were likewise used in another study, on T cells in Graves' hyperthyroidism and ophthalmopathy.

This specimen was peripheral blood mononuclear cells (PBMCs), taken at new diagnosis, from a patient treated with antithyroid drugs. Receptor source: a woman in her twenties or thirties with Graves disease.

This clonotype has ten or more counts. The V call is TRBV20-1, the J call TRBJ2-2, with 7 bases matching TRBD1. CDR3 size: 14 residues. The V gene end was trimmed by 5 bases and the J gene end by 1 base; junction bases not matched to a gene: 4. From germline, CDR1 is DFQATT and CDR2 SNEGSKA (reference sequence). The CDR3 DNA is TGCAGTGCTTTTGACAGGGAGAACACCGGGGAGCTGTTTTTT. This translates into CSAFDRENTGELFF.

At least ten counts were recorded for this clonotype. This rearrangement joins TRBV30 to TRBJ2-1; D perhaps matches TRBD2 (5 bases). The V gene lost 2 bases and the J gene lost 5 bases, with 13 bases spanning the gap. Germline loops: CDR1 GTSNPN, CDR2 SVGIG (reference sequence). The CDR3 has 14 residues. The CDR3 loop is CAWSKYGNHNEQFF. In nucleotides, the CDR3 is TGTGCCTGGAGTAAATACGGGAACCACAATGAGCAGTTCTTC.

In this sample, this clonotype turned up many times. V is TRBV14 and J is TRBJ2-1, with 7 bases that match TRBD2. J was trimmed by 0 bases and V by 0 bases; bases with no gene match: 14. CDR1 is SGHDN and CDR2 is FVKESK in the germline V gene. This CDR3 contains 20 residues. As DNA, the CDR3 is TGTGCCAGCAGCCAAGATCAGGCCGGGAGGACACTTTCCTCCTACAATGAGCAGTTCTTC. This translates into CASSQDQAGRTLSSYNEQFF.

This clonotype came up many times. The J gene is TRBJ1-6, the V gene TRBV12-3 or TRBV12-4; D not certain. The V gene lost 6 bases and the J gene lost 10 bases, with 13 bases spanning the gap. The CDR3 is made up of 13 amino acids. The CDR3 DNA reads TGTGCCAGCAGCCCCAAAGGCTCATCACCCCTCCACTTT. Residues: CASSPKGSSPLHF.

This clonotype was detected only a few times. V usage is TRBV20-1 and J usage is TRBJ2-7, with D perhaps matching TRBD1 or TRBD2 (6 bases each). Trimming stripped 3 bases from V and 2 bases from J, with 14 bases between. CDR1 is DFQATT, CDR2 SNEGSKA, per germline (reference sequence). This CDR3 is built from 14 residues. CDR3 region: CSASQYGGAYEQYF. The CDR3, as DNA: TGCAGTGCTAGCCAGTACGGGGGCGCCTACGAGCAGTACTTC.

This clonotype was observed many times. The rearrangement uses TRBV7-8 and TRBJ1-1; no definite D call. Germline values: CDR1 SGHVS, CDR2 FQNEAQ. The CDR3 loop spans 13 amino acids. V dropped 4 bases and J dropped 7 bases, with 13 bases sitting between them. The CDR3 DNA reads TGTGCCAGCAGCTCTCGAACCCGAGATGAAGCTTTCTTT. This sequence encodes CASSSRTRDEAFF.

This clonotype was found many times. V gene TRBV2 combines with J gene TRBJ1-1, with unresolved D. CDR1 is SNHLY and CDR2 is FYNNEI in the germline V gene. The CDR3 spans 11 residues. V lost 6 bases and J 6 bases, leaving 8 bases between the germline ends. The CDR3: CASSGEAEAFF. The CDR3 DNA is TGTGCCAGCAGCGGGGAGGCTGAAGCTTTCTTT.

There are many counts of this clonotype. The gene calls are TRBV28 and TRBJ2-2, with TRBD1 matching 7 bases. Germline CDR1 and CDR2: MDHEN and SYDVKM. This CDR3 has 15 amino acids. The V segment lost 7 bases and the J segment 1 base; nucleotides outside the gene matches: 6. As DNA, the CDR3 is TGTGCCAGCACGCTTGGGACAGAGAACACCGGGGAGCTGTTTTTT. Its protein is CASTLGTENTGELFF.

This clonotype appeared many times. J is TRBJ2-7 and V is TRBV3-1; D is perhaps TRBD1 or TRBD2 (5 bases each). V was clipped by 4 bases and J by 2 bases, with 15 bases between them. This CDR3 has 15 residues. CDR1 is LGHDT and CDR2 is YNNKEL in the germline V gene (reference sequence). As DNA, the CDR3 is TGTGCCAGCAGCCGTAAGGGCCAGGGACCCTACGAGCAGTACTTC. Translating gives CASSRKGQGPYEQYF.

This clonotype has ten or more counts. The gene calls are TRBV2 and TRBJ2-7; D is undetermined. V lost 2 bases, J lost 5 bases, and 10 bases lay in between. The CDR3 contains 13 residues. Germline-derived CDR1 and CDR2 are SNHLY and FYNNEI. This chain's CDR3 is CASSETRGNEQYF. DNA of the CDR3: TGTGCCAGCAGTGAAACCCGAGGCAACGAGCAGTACTTC.

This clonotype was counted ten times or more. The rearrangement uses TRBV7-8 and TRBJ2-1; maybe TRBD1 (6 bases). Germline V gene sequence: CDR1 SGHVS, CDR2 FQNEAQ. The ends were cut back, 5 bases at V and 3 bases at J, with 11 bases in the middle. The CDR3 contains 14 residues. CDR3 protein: CASSQIQGYNEQFF. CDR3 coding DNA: TGTGCCAGCAGCCAAATACAGGGCTACAATGAGCAGTTCTTC.

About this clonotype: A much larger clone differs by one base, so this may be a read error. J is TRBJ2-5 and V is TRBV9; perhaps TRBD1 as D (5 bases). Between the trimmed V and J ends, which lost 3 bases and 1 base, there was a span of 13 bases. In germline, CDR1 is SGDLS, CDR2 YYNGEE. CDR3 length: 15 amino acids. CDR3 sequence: CASSGQLLLQETQYF. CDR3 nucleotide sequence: TGTGCCAGCAGCGGACAGTTACTGCTCCAAGAGACCCAGTACTTC.

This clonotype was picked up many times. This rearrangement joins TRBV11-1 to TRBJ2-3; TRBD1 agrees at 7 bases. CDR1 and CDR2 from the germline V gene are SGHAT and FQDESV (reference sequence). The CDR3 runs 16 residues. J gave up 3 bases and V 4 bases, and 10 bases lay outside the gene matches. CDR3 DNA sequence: TGTGCCAGCAGCTCAATACTTCGGGGACAGACAGATACGCAGTATTTT. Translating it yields CASSSILRGQTDTQYF.

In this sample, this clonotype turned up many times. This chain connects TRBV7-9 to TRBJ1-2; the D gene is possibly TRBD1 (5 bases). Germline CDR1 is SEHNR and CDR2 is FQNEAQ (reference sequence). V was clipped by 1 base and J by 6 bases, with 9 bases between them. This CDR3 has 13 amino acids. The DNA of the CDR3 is TGTGCCAGCAGCTTAGACCAGGGAAATGGCTACACCTTC. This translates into CASSLDQGNGYTF.

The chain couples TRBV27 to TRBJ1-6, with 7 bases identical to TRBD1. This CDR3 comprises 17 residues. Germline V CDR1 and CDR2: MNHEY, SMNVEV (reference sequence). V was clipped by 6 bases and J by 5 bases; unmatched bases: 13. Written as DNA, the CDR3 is TGTGCCAGCAGCAACCGACAGGGCCCGCGGAATAATTCACCCCTCCACTTT. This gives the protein CASSNRQGPRNNSPLHF.